This T cell receptor beta chain derives from a study of cytomegalovirus exposure and HLA in healthy donors. The CDR3 consists of 14 residues. The V end lost 7 bases, the J end lost 4 bases, and 16 bases lay between the germline ends. Germline values: CDR1 SGHTA, CDR2 FQGNSA. Primers for the PCR totalled 60 Vbeta and 13 Jbeta. Clones were sequenced by immunoSEQ multiplex PCR, and TCRdb holds only the in-frame ones, with some missing. The sample holds about 69,000 clones, about 73% seen once. The source material was PBMCs. The receptor was isolated from a woman between 25 and 40 years old in good health and CMV-seronegative. The chain combines TRBV7-2 with TRBJ2-5; the D is unclear. The CDR3 nucleotides read TGTGCCAGCACCCAGCCCCCGAGGAGAGAGACCCAGTACTTC. It codes for CASTQPPRRETQYF. Together with reference TRBV7-2 and TRBJ2-5, the CDR3 gives the full variable domain: GAGVSQSPSNKVTEKGKDVELRCDPISGHTALYWYRQSLGQGLEFLIYFQGNSAPDKSGLPSDRFSAERTGGSVSTLTIQRTQQEDSAVYLCASTQPPRRETQYFGPGTRLLVL.